This is a list of T cell receptor beta chains from one sample in a study of OX40 agonist ivuxolimab in advanced cancers. Assay used: immunoSEQ multiplex PCR; TCRdb lists only in-frame clones, some missing. The sample has approximately 67,000 clones, more than 70% seen once; the top ten hold around 8.2%. Sample: CD4+ or CD8+ T cells sorted from blood, taken in a trial of the OX40 agonist ivuxolimab. The receptors were gathered from an adult with an advanced solid tumor such as melanoma, head and neck, liver or kidney cancer. CDR3s include the opening cysteine and the closing phenylalanine or tryptophan. The order of the fields is V gene, clone size, D gene, J gene, CDR3 DNA, CDR3 protein. The D gene is left open where the match is weak. Clone sizes are given selectively: once, few, many, or a class where the clone is expanded.

V: TRBV28
size: once
D: -
J: TRBJ1-1
DNA: TGTGCCATCGGGGCCGGGCCCCCAAACACTGAAGCTTTCTTT
CDR3: CAIGAGPPNTEAFF

V: TRBV9
size: -
D: -
J: TRBJ2-3
DNA: TGTGCCAGCAGCGGGGGGACACACACAGATACGCAGTATTTT
CDR3: CASSGGTHTDTQYF

V: TRBV7-9
size: -
D: -
J: TRBJ2-7
DNA: TGTGCCAGCAGCCCAGACTGGAACCCCTACGAGCAGTACTTC
CDR3: CASSPDWNPYEQYF

V: TRBV28
size: few
D: -
J: TRBJ2-7
DNA: TGTGCCAGCAGGAGTTACAGAGGACAGTTCTACGAGCAGTACTTC
CDR3: CASRSYRGQFYEQYF

V: TRBV30
size: -
D: -
J: TRBJ1-6
DNA: TGTGCCTGGAGTACAGGCCAGGGATCTAATTTCTATTCACCCCTCCACTTT
CDR3: CAWSTGQGSNFYSPLHF

V: TRBV19
size: -
D: -
J: TRBJ1-3
DNA: TGTGCCAGTAGTATGGTCCTGGCAGGCGGAAACACCATATATTTT
CDR3: CASSMVLAGGNTIYF

V: TRBV7-9
size: -
D: -
J: TRBJ1-2
DNA: TGTGCCAGCAGCCCGGGACTCACCTTGGGGGGCTACACCTTC
CDR3: CASSPGLTLGGYTF

V: TRBV9
size: -
D: TRBD1
J: TRBJ2-7
DNA: TGTGCCAGCAGCGGGGGGACAGGGGGCCCCTACGAGCAGTACTTC
CDR3: CASSGGTGGPYEQYF

V: TRBV7-8
size: once
D: -
J: TRBJ1-6
DNA: TGTGCCAGCAGCGCGGTAGAGGGCTCCTATAATTCACCCCTCCACTTT
CDR3: CASSAVEGSYNSPLHF

V: TRBV30
size: -
D: -
J: TRBJ2-2
DNA: TGTGCCTGGAGAGCGACAGGAATACTCGGGGAGCTGTTTTTT
CDR3: CAWRATGILGELFF

V: TRBV6-1
size: -
D: -
J: TRBJ2-2
DNA: TGTGCCAGCAGTGCATCGGGGTACACCGGGGAGCTGTTTTTT
CDR3: CASSASGYTGELFF

V: TRBV29-1
size: -
D: TRBD1
J: TRBJ2-3
DNA: TGCAGCGTTGCCAGACAGGGAGGCACAGATACGCAGTATTTT
CDR3: CSVARQGGTDTQYF

V: TRBV7-9
size: -
D: TRBD1
J: TRBJ1-1
DNA: TGTGCCAGCAGCCCAAGTGGACAGGGAGGGGATACTGAAGCTTTCTTT
CDR3: CASSPSGQGGDTEAFF

V: TRBV4-2
size: once
D: TRBD2
J: TRBJ2-7
DNA: TGTGCCAGCAGCCTGCCAGCGGGAGGGCTCTACGAGCAGTACTTC
CDR3: CASSLPAGGLYEQYF

V: TRBV18
size: -
D: -
J: TRBJ2-7
DNA: TGTGCCAGCTCACCCACCAGGCGGGTCGGGAACGAGCAGTACTTC
CDR3: CASSPTRRVGNEQYF

V: TRBV21-1
size: once
D: -
J: TRBJ2-3
DNA: TGTGCCAGCAGCAAAGGGGAGTCTAGCGGTCTCAGTAGGGACACAGATACGCAGTATTTT
CDR3: CASSKGESSGLSRDTDTQYF

V: TRBV9
size: once
D: -
J: TRBJ2-1
DNA: TGTGCCAGCAGCGCGTTCGGGACTGCCCTTTCAAATGAGCAGTTCTTC
CDR3: CASSAFGTALSNEQFF

V: TRBV10-3
size: -
D: TRBD1
J: TRBJ1-2
DNA: TGTGCCATCAGTGACCCTACAGGGGATATCGGCTATGGCTACACCTTC
CDR3: CAISDPTGDIGYGYTF

V: TRBV7-9
size: once
D: -
J: TRBJ1-1
DNA: TGTGCCAGCAGCTTAGGAGTGGGTAGCGCTGAAGCTTTCTTT
CDR3: CASSLGVGSAEAFF

V: TRBV7-8
size: -
D: -
J: TRBJ2-5
DNA: TGTGCCAGCCGAATCAGGGGAAGGGAGACCCAGTACTTC
CDR3: CASRIRGRETQYF

V: TRBV6-5
size: -
D: -
J: TRBJ2-2
DNA: TGTGCCAGCAGTTACTCACAAGGCCAGGAGCTGTTTTTT
CDR3: CASSYSQGQELFF

V: TRBV7-2
size: few
D: TRBD2
J: TRBJ2-7
DNA: TGTGCCAGCAGCTTGCTAGCGGGCTACGAGCAGTACTTC
CDR3: CASSLLAGYEQYF

V: TRBV12-5
size: -
D: -
J: TRBJ2-3
DNA: TGTGCTAGTGGTTCCGGACAGACCGAGGCAGATACGCAGTATTTT
CDR3: CASGSGQTEADTQYF

V: TRBV4-1
size: once
D: -
J: TRBJ1-1
DNA: TGCGCCAGCAGCCTGACATTGGGGGCAATGAACACTGAAGCTTTCTTT
CDR3: CASSLTLGAMNTEAFF

V: TRBV9
size: -
D: TRBD1
J: TRBJ2-4
DNA: TGTGCCAGCAGCGAGACGATGACAGGGGGCTTGAACATTCAGTACTTC
CDR3: CASSETMTGGLNIQYF

V: TRBV18
size: few
D: -
J: TRBJ2-2
DNA: TGTGCCAGCTCACCACCGTGGGGGGAGGACGCGAACACCGGGGAGCTGTTTTTT
CDR3: CASSPPWGEDANTGELFF

V: TRBV27
size: -
D: -
J: TRBJ2-1
DNA: TGTGCCAGCAGTCGGCACAGGGATTCGGATGAGCAGTTCTTC
CDR3: CASSRHRDSDEQFF

V: TRBV6-1
size: -
D: -
J: TRBJ1-2
DNA: TGTGCCAGCAGTGAAGCGGGACACAGTAACTATGGCTACACCTTC
CDR3: CASSEAGHSNYGYTF

V: TRBV2
size: -
D: -
J: TRBJ1-4
DNA: TGTGCCAGCAGTGGAGGACAAAGCGGCCTTGAAAAACTGTTTTTT
CDR3: CASSGGQSGLEKLFF

V: TRBV18
size: -
D: -
J: TRBJ1-2
DNA: TGTGCCAGCTCACCAAGGACAGAATATGGCTACACCTTC
CDR3: CASSPRTEYGYTF

V: TRBV7-2
size: -
D: TRBD2
J: TRBJ2-2
DNA: TGTGCCAGCAGCTTACCCCTAGCGGGAGATCTCGGCACCGGGGAGCTGTTTTTT
CDR3: CASSLPLAGDLGTGELFF

V: TRBV5-1
size: -
D: TRBD2
J: TRBJ2-3
DNA: TGCGCCAGCAGCCCCTCGGGACTAGCGGGGGGAGGAACAGATACGCAGTATTTT
CDR3: CASSPSGLAGGGTDTQYF

V: TRBV5-6
size: -
D: -
J: TRBJ2-3
DNA: TGTGCCAGCAGCTTGGTCAGCAAGCGCCGCTCGACAGATACGCAGTATTTT
CDR3: CASSLVSKRRSTDTQYF